Shown below are 4 T cell receptor beta chains from a single sample sequenced in a study of blood T cell repertoires in COVID-19. The table came from immunoSEQ multiplex PCR; TCRdb's copy has only in-frame clones and leaves some out. Among approximately 76,000 clones listed, about 80% were seen once. Sequenced: peripheral blood. The receptor set was obtained from a man aged 45-60 years with acute or convalescent COVID-19.

This rearrangement joins TRBV5-6 to TRBJ1-5, with TRBD1 as a possible D gene (5 bases). The CDR3 runs to 13 residues. The germline V and J ends were trimmed by 4 bases and 7 bases, with 12 bases remaining between them. Germline CDR1 and CDR2: SGHDT and YYEEEE. This chain's CDR3 is CASSTPQGQPQHF. The CDR3 DNA is TGTGCCAGCAGCACCCCCCAGGGACAGCCCCAGCATTTT.

The gene calls are TRBV20-1 and TRBJ1-1; TRBD1 matches 9 bases. This CDR3 comprises 14 residues. Unmatched junction bases numbered 6, after V lost 3 bases and J lost 4 bases. The germline V gene encodes CDR1 DFQATT and CDR2 SNEGSKA (reference sequence). CDR3 in DNA: TGCAGTGCTAGTCAGGACAGGGGTATCACTGAAGCTTTCTTT. Encoded protein: CSASQDRGITEAFF.

This clone came up a few times. The chain uses TRBV2 and TRBJ2-7, with D maybe TRBD2 (6 bases). The CDR3 runs 14 residues. Trimming took off 0 bases at V and 5 bases at J, with 11 bases between the two ends. Germline V gene sequence: CDR1 SNHLY, CDR2 FYNNEI. In nucleotides, the CDR3 is TGTGCCAGCAGTGAAGCGTTCGCGGGAAACGAGCAGTACTTC. It specifies CASSEAFAGNEQYF.

The CDR3 loop reads CASSSSYRGKWGTEAFF. CDR3 coding DNA: TGTGCCAGCAGCTCCAGCTACAGGGGTAAATGGGGCACTGAAGCTTTCTTT. The rearrangement uses TRBV13 and TRBJ1-1; 7 bases map to TRBD1. Looked up from germline, CDR1 is PRHDT and CDR2 is FYEKMQ (reference sequence). The CDR3 spans 17 residues. V was pared by 4 bases and J by 4 bases, with 15 bases of the junction left unmatched.